Listed below are T cell receptor beta chains from one sample, sequenced in a study of blood T cell repertoires in COVID-19. Sequencing used immunoSEQ multiplex PCR; TCRdb keeps in-frame clones, though not all of them. The sample has 150,000 to 190,000 clones; roughly four fifths are singletons. Sample: peripheral blood. The source is a woman over 75 with acute or convalescent COVID-19. Both conserved end residues are part of each CDR3. The size field is filled for only some rows; it gives once, few, many or a size class.

v_gene	abundance	len	CDR3aa
TRBV27	few	15	CASSRQGNSNQPQHF
TRBV6-5	NA	16	CASSSALGTTSYGYTF
TRBV9	NA	13	CASSVDRNTEAFF
TRBV19	few	13	CATKSREVAEAFF
TRBV30	NA	12	CALRQGFSPLHF
TRBV3-1/TRBV3-2	NA	13	CASSHRGNQPQHF
TRBV27	NA	14	CASSLRGDSYGYTF
TRBV19	NA	19	CASSPARSSVILNTGELFF
TRBV19	NA	14	CASSPTASTGELFF
TRBV5-1	NA	16	CASSPGLYESTDTQYF
TRBV30	NA	15	CAWETSGRGYNEQFF
TRBV29-1	NA	11	CSVRGRDTQYF
TRBV3-1/TRBV3-2	NA	14	CASSSPGQVQEQYF
TRBV6-5	NA	15	CASSYSMERGYEQYF
TRBV3-1/TRBV3-2	few	14	CASSRQGADSPLHF
TRBV4-1	NA	13	CASSPGGAGEQFF
TRBV6-5	NA	14	CASSYSTGRTEAFF
TRBV18	NA	15	CASSPGQGSYNEQFF
TRBV27	NA	14	CASFNGRIEAEAFF
TRBV10-3	few	14	CAISDQDRGTGYTF
TRBV6-5	NA	15	CASSYSGFTYNEQFF
TRBV5-1	NA	14	CASSLSATNEKLFF
TRBV7-9	NA	16	CASSSFYGQGSHEQYF
TRBV21-1	NA	17	CASSKISGQLAKNIQYF
TRBV5-1	few	13	CASSSGQGNEQYF
TRBV30	NA	17	CAWSSGDRGLNSYEQYF
TRBV29-1	once	14	CSVETLLDTGELFF
TRBV19	NA	13	CASNGQGADTQYF
TRBV9	NA	14	CASSDTGSTDTQYF
TRBV18	NA	13	CASSLSEREGAFF
TRBV6-6	NA	16	CASRSQGIGSGNTIYF
TRBV12-3/TRBV12-4	NA	13	CASSPQVPGELFF
TRBV19	NA	16	CASSSQLGGAPYGYTF
TRBV20-1	NA	16	CSASPGGLWSNGELFF
TRBV10-3	NA	13	CATRGGDFYEQYF
TRBV12-3/TRBV12-4	NA	13	CASRRTSATEAFF
TRBV7-9	NA	12	CASSQGAGPQHF
TRBV7-9	few	15	CASSRQQGLQETQYF
TRBV7-9	NA	19	CASSQRGGVVRPGAGELFF
TRBV13	NA	18	CASSSSQSRQGVTYEQYF
TRBV7-9	NA	14	CASSWGQVGEKLFF
TRBV5-6	NA	15	CASSLGKGARSGYTF
TRBV3-1/TRBV3-2	few	12	CASSPGRTEAFF
TRBV6-5	NA	14	CASREAVRVEKLFF
TRBV19	NA	14	CASSIYNSHYGYTF
TRBV19	once	15	CASSRRGVGGETQYF
TRBV7-9	NA	13	CASSPLDRGGLFF
TRBV6-2/TRBV6-3	NA	15	CASSSRQAGISPLHF
TRBV5-1	NA	13	CASSRGLNNEQFF
TRBV7-2	NA	15	CASSAQDRFQETQYF
TRBV7-2	NA	14	CASSFRQGRETQYF
TRBV3-1/TRBV3-2	NA	15	CASSPGTSSTDTQYF
TRBV5-6	NA	13	CASSLVQSTEAFF
TRBV12-3/TRBV12-4	NA	13	CASSLITDSPLHF
TRBV7-7	NA	13	CASSLGQGNTIYF
TRBV15	NA	15	CAIRRGTSGTDTQYF
TRBV6-5	NA	15	CASSRSTSGTYEQYF
TRBV29-1	NA	14	CSVTETDRGLGAFF
TRBV5-4	NA	14	CASSLTTGESGYTF